The entry that follows covers one T cell receptor beta chain sequence. The data were produced by immunoSEQ multiplex PCR, yet TCRdb's version contains in-frame clones alone and is incomplete. The table has some 20,000 clones, roughly 90% seen once. The sample comes from a study of PD-L1 blockade in urothelial cancer. Study as a whole: Bladder-origin urothelial cancer in males described about 85% of the 29 patients. Patients arrived having already received 0 to 3 prior chemotherapy regimens.

Time point defined: pretreatment peripheral blood. Germline V CDR1 and CDR2: MGHDK, SYGVNS. The CDR3 is 15 residues long. Trimming took off 0 bases at V and 5 bases at J, with 10 bases between the two ends. The V and J genes are TRBV25-1 and TRBJ1-4; no clear D gene. Sample: PBMCs, taken around atezolizumab (anti-PD-L1) treatment. This clonotype was sampled from a man between 70 and 80 years old with urothelial cancer. The CDR3 DNA sequence: TGTGCCAGCAGTGAATATAGTAGTGTCAATGAAAAACTGTTTTTT. This translates into CASSEYSSVNEKLFF.